The entry that follows covers one T cell receptor beta chain sequence. Its target is not known. TCRdb's copy holds only in-frame clones and misses some; the assay was immunoSEQ multiplex PCR. The sample lists 85,000 to 120,000 clones, just under 95% occurring once. J was trimmed by 6 bases and V by 4 bases; bases with no gene match: 10. The germline V gene encodes CDR1 SGHNT and CDR2 YYREEE (reference sequence). The CDR3 extends over 16 amino acids. These data originate in a study of cytomegalovirus exposure and HLA in healthy donors. Regarding the study as a whole: High sensitivity and specificity were reportedly achieved when the classifier diagnosed cytomegalovirus status. Altogether, 160 or so TCR beta chains were recorded as cytomegalovirus-associated.

The rearrangement joins TRBV5-4 to TRBJ1-6; 7 nucleotides align to TRBD1. The clonotype comes from a woman aged 18-30 years in good health and CMV-seronegative. Sequencing was carried out using PBMCs. The chain's CDR3 is CASSISTTGLNSPLHF. CDR3 coding DNA: TGTGCCAGCAGCATATCTACGACAGGGCTTAATTCACCCCTCCACTTT.